Listed below are T cell receptor beta chains from one sample, sequenced in a study of read filtering for tumor transcriptome and immune sequencing. TCRdb independently ran MiXCR on the reads; one entry per CDR3 protein. The data hold 35,000 to 50,000 distinct CDR3 sequences, with about a fifth observed a single time. Material for sequencing was a population of CD138-negative cells sorted from bone marrow. The receptors come from a donor at least 40 years old with multiple myeloma. CDR3s include the opening cysteine and the closing phenylalanine or tryptophan. A D gene is named only where the DNA matches it firmly. Clone size is not always given. Where it is, it says once, few, many or a class for expanded clones.

cdr3_aa: CASTREEAEAFF
cdr3_nt: TGTGCCAGCACCCGGGAGGAGGCTGAAGCTTTCTTT
d_call: NA
j_call: TRBJ1-1
v_call: TRBV28
clone_size: few

cdr3_aa: CSARNWETQYF
cdr3_nt: TGCAGTGCTAGGAATTGGGAGACCCAGTACTTC
d_call: NA
j_call: TRBJ2-5
v_call: TRBV20-1
clone_size: many

cdr3_aa: CASSIDSLDYQPQHF
cdr3_nt: TGTGCCAGTAGTATTGACTCCCTGGACTACCAGCCCCAGCATTTT
d_call: NA
j_call: TRBJ1-5
v_call: TRBV19
clone_size: NA

cdr3_aa: CASSLLDAQYF
cdr3_nt: TGTGCCAGCAGCCTTCTCGATGCGCAGTATTTT
d_call: NA
j_call: TRBJ2-3
v_call: TRBV7-2
clone_size: NA

cdr3_aa: CASSLQDGVTAEAFF
cdr3_nt: TGCGCCAGCAGCCTCCAGGATGGGGTGACCGCTGAAGCTTTCTTT
d_call: NA
j_call: TRBJ1-1
v_call: TRBV4-1
clone_size: many

cdr3_aa: CASSHAGNTEAFF
cdr3_nt: TGTGCCAGCAGCCACGCAGGGAACACTGAAGCTTTCTTT
d_call: NA
j_call: TRBJ1-1
v_call: TRBV9
clone_size: many

cdr3_aa: CASSLVGQGGEKLFF
cdr3_nt: TGTGCCAGCAGCTTGGTAGGACAGGGGGGTGAAAAACTGTTTTTT
d_call: TRBD1
j_call: TRBJ1-4
v_call: TRBV5-5
clone_size: many

cdr3_aa: CASTKTGVNTEAFF
cdr3_nt: TGTGCCAGCACAAAGACAGGGGTGAACACTGAAGCTTTCTTT
d_call: TRBD1
j_call: TRBJ1-1
v_call: TRBV2
clone_size: once

cdr3_aa: CASSQDRTYSYEQYF
cdr3_nt: TGCGCCAGCAGCCAAGATCGGACTTACTCCTACGAGCAGTACTTC
d_call: NA
j_call: TRBJ2-7
v_call: TRBV4-1
clone_size: few

cdr3_aa: CASSVGQGFTEAFF
cdr3_nt: TGTGCCAGCTCCGTCGGACAGGGTTTTACTGAAGCTTTCTTT
d_call: TRBD1
j_call: TRBJ1-1
v_call: TRBV28
clone_size: NA

cdr3_aa: CASSNHGSYNEQFF
cdr3_nt: TGTGCCAGTAGTAATCACGGCTCCTACAATGAGCAGTTCTTC
d_call: NA
j_call: TRBJ2-1
v_call: TRBV19
clone_size: NA

cdr3_aa: CASSYSRGHTIYF
cdr3_nt: TGTGCCAGCAGTTACTCAAGGGGTCACACCATATATTTT
d_call: NA
j_call: TRBJ1-3
v_call: TRBV6-5
clone_size: NA

cdr3_aa: CASRGAYEQFF
cdr3_nt: TGTGCCAGCAGGGGGGCCTATGAGCAGTTCTTC
d_call: NA
j_call: TRBJ2-1
v_call: TRBV28
clone_size: many

cdr3_aa: CARSIKGQGHNEQFF
cdr3_nt: TGTGCCAGAAGTATTAAGGGACAGGGGCACAATGAGCAGTTCTTC
d_call: TRBD1
j_call: TRBJ2-1
v_call: TRBV19
clone_size: NA

cdr3_aa: CASRARRGAKAFF
cdr3_nt: TGTGCCAGCCGCGCGCGCCGAGGGGCTAAAGCTTTCTTT
d_call: NA
j_call: TRBJ1-1
v_call: TRBV27
clone_size: NA

cdr3_aa: CASRSGPSAGTQYF
cdr3_nt: TGCGCCAGCAGATCGGGGCCTAGTGCCGGGACCCAGTACTTC
d_call: NA
j_call: TRBJ2-5
v_call: TRBV5-1
clone_size: NA

cdr3_aa: CASSPEGNEQFF
cdr3_nt: TGTGCCAGCAGCCCCGAGGGCAATGAGCAGTTCTTC
d_call: NA
j_call: TRBJ2-1
v_call: TRBV3-1
clone_size: many

cdr3_aa: CSARGLAGSTDTQYF
cdr3_nt: TGCAGCGCCCGTGGACTAGCGGGTAGCACAGATACGCAGTATTTT
d_call: TRBD2
j_call: TRBJ2-3
v_call: TRBV29-1
clone_size: many

cdr3_aa: CASRLGGLGYNEQFF
cdr3_nt: TGTGCCAGCAGATTGGGCGGGCTGGGCTACAATGAGCAGTTCTTC
d_call: NA
j_call: TRBJ2-1
v_call: TRBV6-5
clone_size: NA

cdr3_aa: CRARDRSTDTQYF
cdr3_nt: TGCAGGGCTAGGGACAGGAGCACAGATACGCAGTATTTT
d_call: TRBD1
j_call: TRBJ2-3
v_call: TRBV20-1
clone_size: many

cdr3_aa: CASTPRDRVPSGELFF
cdr3_nt: TGTGCCAGCACCCCACGGGACAGGGTCCCGTCCGGGGAGCTGTTTTTT
d_call: TRBD1
j_call: TRBJ2-2
v_call: TRBV6-5
clone_size: many

cdr3_aa: CSVRAESTDTQYF
cdr3_nt: TGCAGTGTGAGGGCCGAGAGCACAGATACGCAGTATTTT
d_call: NA
j_call: TRBJ2-3
v_call: TRBV20-1
clone_size: many

cdr3_aa: CASSPLDRVGNERYF
cdr3_nt: TGTGCCAGCAGCCCCTTGGACAGGGTTGGCAACGAGCGGTACTTC
d_call: TRBD1
j_call: TRBJ2-7
v_call: TRBV3-1
clone_size: NA

cdr3_aa: CASSLEVAGIYEQYF
cdr3_nt: TGTGCCAGCAGTTTGGAAGTGGCGGGCATTTACGAGCAGTACTTC
d_call: NA
j_call: TRBJ2-7
v_call: TRBV27
clone_size: NA

cdr3_aa: CASSRHDRGAFF
cdr3_nt: TGTGCCAGCAGCCGTCACGACAGGGGGGCTTTCTTT
d_call: TRBD1
j_call: TRBJ1-1
v_call: TRBV2
clone_size: many

cdr3_aa: CSVLQASHRDRYSYEQYF
cdr3_nt: TGCAGCGTCCTACAAGCAAGTCACCGGGACAGGTATTCGTACGAGCAGTACTTC
d_call: TRBD1
j_call: TRBJ2-7
v_call: TRBV29-1
clone_size: many

cdr3_aa: CASSLGSWPQHF
cdr3_nt: TGTGCCAGCAGCTTAGGCTCATGGCCCCAGCATTTT
d_call: NA
j_call: TRBJ1-5
v_call: TRBV7-9
clone_size: many

cdr3_aa: CASSFRAQGYGYTF
cdr3_nt: TGTGCCAGCAGTTTCCGGGCCCAAGGATATGGCTACACCTTC
d_call: NA
j_call: TRBJ1-2
v_call: TRBV2
clone_size: NA

cdr3_aa: CASSHIPRTTGELFF
cdr3_nt: TGCGCCAGCAGCCATATTCCTAGGACCACCGGGGAGCTGTTTTTT
d_call: NA
j_call: TRBJ2-2
v_call: TRBV4-3
clone_size: few

cdr3_aa: CASSLEWTSSEQFF
cdr3_nt: TGTGCCAGCAGCTTAGAATGGACTAGCAGTGAGCAGTTCTTC
d_call: TRBD2
j_call: TRBJ2-1
v_call: TRBV7-2
clone_size: many

cdr3_aa: CASNIDTGNTGELFF
cdr3_nt: TGTGCCAGCAACATAGATACGGGGAACACCGGGGAGCTGTTTTTT
d_call: NA
j_call: TRBJ2-2
v_call: TRBV28
clone_size: few

cdr3_aa: CASSVAGQASYEQYF
cdr3_nt: TGTGCCAGCAGCGTAGCGGGACAGGCCTCCTACGAGCAGTACTTC
d_call: TRBD1
j_call: TRBJ2-7
v_call: TRBV9
clone_size: many

cdr3_aa: CSVGRLALGNEQFF
cdr3_nt: TGCAGCGTTGGCCGGCTAGCTCTTGGGAATGAGCAGTTCTTC
d_call: NA
j_call: TRBJ2-1
v_call: TRBV29-1
clone_size: NA

cdr3_aa: CASSPSAGGPREQYF
cdr3_nt: TGTGCCAGCAGCCCCTCAGCGGGAGGGCCGAGGGAGCAGTACTTC
d_call: TRBD2
j_call: TRBJ2-7
v_call: TRBV3-1
clone_size: many

cdr3_aa: CASTDNSGSSGVDEQFF
cdr3_nt: TGTGCCAGCACCGATAATAGCGGGAGTAGTGGGGTTGATGAGCAGTTCTTC
d_call: TRBD2
j_call: TRBJ2-1
v_call: TRBV11-3
clone_size: many

cdr3_aa: CASSQGRRLSGELFF
cdr3_nt: TGCGCCAGCAGCCAAGGACGGAGGCTGAGCGGGGAGCTGTTTTTT
d_call: NA
j_call: TRBJ2-2
v_call: TRBV4-3
clone_size: NA

cdr3_aa: CASSLAGAVTDTQYF
cdr3_nt: TGTGCCAGCAGCTTAGCCGGGGCCGTCACAGATACGCAGTATTTT
d_call: NA
j_call: TRBJ2-3
v_call: TRBV7-9
clone_size: many

cdr3_aa: CSVGPGTANYGYTF
cdr3_nt: TGCAGCGTTGGACCAGGGACAGCTAACTATGGCTACACCTTC
d_call: TRBD1
j_call: TRBJ1-2
v_call: TRBV29-1
clone_size: NA

cdr3_aa: CAISERAGADTQYF
cdr3_nt: TGTGCCATCAGTGAGCGGGCGGGAGCAGATACGCAGTATTTT
d_call: TRBD2
j_call: TRBJ2-3
v_call: TRBV10-3
clone_size: many

cdr3_aa: CASSLGQVWSNEQFF
cdr3_nt: TGTGCCAGCAGCCTCGGACAGGTTTGGTCCAATGAGCAGTTCTTC
d_call: TRBD1
j_call: TRBJ2-1
v_call: TRBV3-1
clone_size: many